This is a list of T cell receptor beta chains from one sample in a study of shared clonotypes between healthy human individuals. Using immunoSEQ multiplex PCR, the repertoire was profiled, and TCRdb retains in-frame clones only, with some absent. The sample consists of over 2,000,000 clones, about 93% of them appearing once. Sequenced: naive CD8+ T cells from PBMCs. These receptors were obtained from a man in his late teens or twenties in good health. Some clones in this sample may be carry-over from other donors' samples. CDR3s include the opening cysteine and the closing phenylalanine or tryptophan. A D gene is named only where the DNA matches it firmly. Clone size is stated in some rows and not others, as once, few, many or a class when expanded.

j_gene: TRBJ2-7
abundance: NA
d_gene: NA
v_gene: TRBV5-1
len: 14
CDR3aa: CASSLRSEAGEQYF
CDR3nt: TGCGCCAGCAGCTTGAGGTCGGAGGCTGGCGAGCAGTACTTC

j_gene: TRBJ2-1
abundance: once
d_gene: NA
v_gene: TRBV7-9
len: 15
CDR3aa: CASSRPIHSYNEQFF
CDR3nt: TGTGCCAGCAGCCGGCCGATTCACTCCTACAATGAGCAGTTCTTC

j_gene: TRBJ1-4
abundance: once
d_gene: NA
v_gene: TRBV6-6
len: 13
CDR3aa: CASSYAILEKLFF
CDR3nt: TGTGCCAGCAGTTACGCAATCTTAGAAAAACTGTTTTTT

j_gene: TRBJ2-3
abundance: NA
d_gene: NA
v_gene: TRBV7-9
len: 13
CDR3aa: CASRSGNTDTQYF
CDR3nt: TGTGCCAGCAGGTCTGGGAACACAGATACGCAGTATTTT

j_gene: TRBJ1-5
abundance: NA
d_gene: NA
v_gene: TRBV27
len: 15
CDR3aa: CASSSEGGKSQPQHF
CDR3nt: TGTGCCAGCAGTTCTGAGGGCGGGAAATCTCAGCCCCAGCATTTT

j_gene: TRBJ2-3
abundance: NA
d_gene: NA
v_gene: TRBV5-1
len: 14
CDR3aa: CASWDRGGADTQYF
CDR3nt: TGCGCCAGCTGGGACCGGGGAGGTGCAGATACGCAGTATTTT

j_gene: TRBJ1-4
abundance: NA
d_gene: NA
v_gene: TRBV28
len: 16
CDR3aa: CASSSEPRVTNEKLFF
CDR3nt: TGTGCCAGCAGCTCCGAACCCCGGGTAACTAATGAAAAACTGTTTTTT

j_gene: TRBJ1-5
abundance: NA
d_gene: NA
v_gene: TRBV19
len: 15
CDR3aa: CASSYDSEGNQPQHF
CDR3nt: TGTGCCAGTAGTTATGACAGTGAGGGCAATCAGCCCCAGCATTTT

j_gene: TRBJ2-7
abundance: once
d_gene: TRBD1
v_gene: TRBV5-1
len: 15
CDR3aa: CASSQSPGQGYEQYF
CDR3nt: TGCGCCAGCAGTCAATCCCCGGGACAGGGATACGAGCAGTACTTC

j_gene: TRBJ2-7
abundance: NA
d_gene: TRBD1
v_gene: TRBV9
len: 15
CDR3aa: CASSVKGAGVYEQYF
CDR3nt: TGTGCCAGCAGCGTCAAGGGGGCAGGGGTCTACGAGCAGTACTTC

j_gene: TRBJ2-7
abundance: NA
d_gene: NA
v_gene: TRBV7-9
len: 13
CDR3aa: CASSFGTSGEQYF
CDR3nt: TGTGCCAGCAGCTTTGGGACATCGGGCGAGCAGTACTTC

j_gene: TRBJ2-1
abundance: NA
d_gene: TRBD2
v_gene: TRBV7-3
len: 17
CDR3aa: CASSLFSGASSYNEQFF
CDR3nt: TGTGCCAGCAGCTTATTCAGCGGGGCTAGCTCCTACAATGAGCAGTTCTTC

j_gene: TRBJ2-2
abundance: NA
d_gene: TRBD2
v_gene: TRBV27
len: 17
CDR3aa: CASSLYQLAANTGELFF
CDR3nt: TGTGCCAGCAGTTTATATCAGCTAGCGGCGAACACCGGGGAGCTGTTTTTT